This passage covers 16 T cell receptor beta chains from one sample sequenced in a study of circulating and synovial CD4+ cells in juvenile arthritis (dated by TCRdb to between 2014 and 2016). Libraries came from the immunoSEQ multiplex PCR assay. TCRdb took over this immuneACCESS table, retaining in-frame rearrangements with V and J assigned. Such tables are incomplete; in checked studies, under half of the missing clones stem from an unresolved V gene, and the remainder is unexplained. The table for this sample lists under 40,000 clones; approximately 92% of them were counted only once. 2.5% to 3.5% of the sample lies in the top ten. The sample taken for sequencing was CD4+ T cells from blood. These receptors were collected from a human donor with juvenile idiopathic arthritis.

V and J are TRBV11-2 and TRBJ1-1; D may be TRBD1 (5 bases). The CDR3 contains 13 residues. V lost 9 bases and J lost 4, with 15 bases in between. Germline lookup yields CDR1 SGHAT and CDR2 FQNNGV. As DNA, the CDR3 is TGTGCCAGTACAAACATGGGGCCCACTGAAGCTTTCTTT. Translation gives CASTNMGPTEAFF.

CDR3 in amino acids: CASSLGQGNTGELFF. CDR3 nucleotide sequence: TGTGCCAGTAGTCTCGGACAGGGGAACACCGGGGAGCTGTTTTTT. The gene calls are TRBV19 and TRBJ2-2; 8 bases line up with TRBD1. Per the germline V gene, CDR1 is LNHDA and CDR2 is SQIVND (reference sequence). V was pared by 5 bases and J by 1 base, with 3 bases of the junction left unmatched. CDR3 length: 15 residues.

The V call is TRBV27, the J call TRBJ2-7; 8 bases are shared with TRBD1. CDR3 length: 14 residues. J lost 6 bases, V lost 4 bases, and 8 bases had no gene match. Germline V lookup: CDR1 MNHEY, CDR2 SMNVEV (reference sequence). The CDR3 DNA is TGTGCCAGCAGTTCAGCCGGGACAGGCCCCGAGCAGTACTTC. Amino acid sequence: CASSSAGTGPEQYF.

The chain's CDR3 is CASSGGQGHSRGYGYTF. The CDR3 DNA sequence: TGTGCCAGCAGCGGGGGACAGGGGCACAGTCGTGGCTATGGCTACACCTTC. The chain has TRBV9 and TRBJ1-2; TRBD1 matches at 10 bases. The CDR3 is made up of 17 amino acids. CDR1 is SGDLS and CDR2 is YYNGEE in the germline V gene. The V segment lost 3 bases and the J segment 4 bases; nucleotides outside the gene matches: 12.

The chain combines TRBV28 with TRBJ1-6; the match to TRBD1 covers 11 bases. The CDR3 is 17 residues long. CDR1 is MDHEN, CDR2 SYDVKM, per germline. J was trimmed by 8 bases and V by 5 bases; bases with no gene match: 11. This CDR3 reads CASSTQPRDRGYSPLHF. The CDR3 region has the DNA TGTGCCAGCAGTACCCAACCCCGGGACAGGGGGTATTCACCCCTCCACTTT.

The chain is built from TRBV18 and TRBJ2-1, with TRBD1 identical over 9 bases. V dropped 5 bases and J dropped 7; count of bases not matched to a gene: 6. Germline CDR1 is KGHSH and CDR2 is LQKENI. This CDR3 comprises 14 residues. For the CDR3, the DNA is TGTGCCAGCTCAACGAGGACAGGGGTAAATGAGCAGTTCTTC. Protein: CASSTRTGVNEQFF.

The chain is built from TRBV5-6 and TRBJ2-1; 7 positions agree with TRBD2. The CDR3 spans 16 residues. The junction had 11 bases not matched to a gene; V was cut back by 0 bases and J by 8 bases. Germline CDR1 SGHDT, CDR2 YYEEEE. CDR3 DNA: TGTGCCAGCAGCTTGGCCGGTAGCGGGTTTACCGATGAGCAGTTCTTC. Its protein product is CASSLAGSGFTDEQFF.

This sequence joins TRBV19 and TRBJ2-1; 11 nucleotides agree with TRBD2. Germline V gene data show CDR1 as LNHDA and CDR2 as SQIVND (reference sequence). This CDR3 contains 17 residues. Trimming cost V 3 bases and J 6 bases; bases outside gene matches: 10. The CDR3 region is CASSISLAGGTRNEQFF. The CDR3 DNA reads as TGTGCCAGTAGTATCTCCCTAGCGGGAGGTACCCGCAATGAGCAGTTCTTC. The whole variable domain, filled in from reference TRBV19 and TRBJ2-1, reads DGGITQSPKYLFRKEGQNVTLSCEQNLNHDAMYWYRQDPGQGLRLIYYSQIVNDFQKGDIAEGYSVSREKKESFPLTVTSAQKNPTAFYLCASSISLAGGTRNEQFFGPGTRLTVL.

CDR3 amino acids: CATEQGASYNEQFF. DNA of the CDR3: TGTGCCACCGAACAGGGGGCCTCCTACAATGAGCAGTTCTTC. The V call is TRBV5-4, the J call TRBJ2-1; 9 bases are a match to TRBD1. Germline assignment: CDR1 SGHNT and CDR2 YYREEE (reference sequence). Trimming at V came to 9 bases and at J to 0 bases, leaving 4 bases not matched to a gene. The length of the CDR3 is 14 residues. Supplemented by reference TRBV5-4 and TRBJ2-1, the full variable domain reads ETGVTQSPTHLIKTRGQQVTLRCSSQSGHNTVSWYQQALGQGPQFIFQYYREEENGRGNFPPRFSGLQFPNYSSELNVNALELDDSALYLCATEQGASYNEQFFGPGTRLTVL.

The rearrangement links TRBV7-2 to TRBJ2-1, with D unclear. The CDR3 spans 13 residues. The V end was cut by 2 bases, the J end by 9 bases, with 11 bases between. The V gene's germline CDR1 is SGHTA and CDR2 FQGNSA. CDR3 nucleotides: TGTGCCAGCAGCTTACCCCAGGTTGGTGAGCAGTTCTTC. It translates to CASSLPQVGEQFF.

The chain employs TRBV9 and TRBJ2-2, with D perhaps matching TRBD2 (6 bases). The germline V gene has CDR1 SGDLS and CDR2 YYNGEE. Trimming pared 4 bases from V and 4 bases from J, leaving 14 bases between. The CDR3 consists of 15 residues. This CDR3 is CASSPRTGLTGELFF. The CDR3 DNA is TGTGCCAGCAGCCCAAGGACGGGACTCACCGGGGAGCTGTTTTTT.

The rearrangement links TRBV2 to TRBJ2-2, with D unresolved. CDR1 and CDR2 (germline): SNHLY, FYNNEI. The V end lost 7 bases, the J end lost 5 bases, and 17 bases lay between the germline ends. The CDR3 contains 15 residues. CDR3 bases: TGTGCCAGCACTTCCTCCTGGGCTAAAACCGGGGAGCTGTTTTTT. Its translation: CASTSSWAKTGELFF.

The chain combines TRBV28 with TRBJ1-5; a weak D match, TRBD1 (5 bases). Germline CDR1 MDHEN, CDR2 SYDVKM. CDR3 length: 13 residues. Trimming cost V 3 bases and J 6 bases, with 9 bases left between them. Written as DNA, the CDR3 is TGTGCCAGCAGTTTCCTTAGGGGTCAGCCCCAGCATTTT. Translation gives CASSFLRGQPQHF.

The chain joins TRBV19 to TRBJ2-5, with 10 bases lining up with TRBD1. Germline lookup yields CDR1 LNHDA and CDR2 SQIVND (reference sequence). This CDR3 is 15 amino acids long. With V trimmed by 5 bases and J by 5 bases, 8 bases remained unmatched. For the CDR3, the DNA is TGTGCCAGTAGTCATCGGACAGGGGGTGATGAGACCCAGTACTTC. Amino acids: CASSHRTGGDETQYF.

J is TRBJ2-6 and V is TRBV28, with D perhaps TRBD1 (5 bases). Germline lookup yields CDR1 MDHEN and CDR2 SYDVKM. V lost 7 bases, J lost 2 bases, and 18 bases lay in between. The CDR3 contains 17 residues. The CDR3, as DNA: TGTGCCAGCACCCCCGGACAAGGGTGGACTGGGGCCAACGTCCTGACTTTC. This sequence encodes CASTPGQGWTGANVLTF.

This chain links TRBV4-1 with TRBJ2-3, with a weak D call TRBD2 (5 bases). Between the trimmed V and J ends, which lost 0 bases and 7 bases, there was a span of 17 bases. The germline V gene encodes CDR1 MGHRA and CDR2 YSYEKL. CDR3 length: 16 residues. The CDR3 sequence: CASSQDLSLAGNTQYF. The CDR3 DNA reads as TGCGCCAGCAGCCAAGATCTGTCGCTAGCAGGAAATACGCAGTATTTT.